The T cell receptor (beta chain) under discussion was sequenced for a study of blood T cells in healthy people across ages. As concerns this clonotype: What it binds is not known.

V lost 3 bases and J 2 bases, leaving 4 bases between the germline ends. Germline assignment: CDR1 ENHRY and CDR2 SYGVKD. The CDR3 extends over 12 amino acids. A J-beta primer mix and a sample-barcoded 5' primer were used in a second PCR of roughly 6 to 11 cycles. A single record per CDR3 protein comes from TCRdb applying MiXCR to the 5' RACE reads. Among roughly 700,000 distinct CDR3 sequences listed, approximately 25% were seen once. Study observations and caveats: As naive T cell percentage varied, TCR beta diversity correlated strongly with it.

This sample also belongs to another study, concerning T cells of mothers and their children.

Sequenced sample: blood. The sequence was collected from a boy aged 10-17 years in good health. The rearrangement uses TRBV10-3 and TRBJ1-1; D gene ambiguous. The CDR3 DNA follows: TGTGCCATCAGTGAAGGAAACACTGAAGCTTTCTTT. Translated: CAISEGNTEAFF.